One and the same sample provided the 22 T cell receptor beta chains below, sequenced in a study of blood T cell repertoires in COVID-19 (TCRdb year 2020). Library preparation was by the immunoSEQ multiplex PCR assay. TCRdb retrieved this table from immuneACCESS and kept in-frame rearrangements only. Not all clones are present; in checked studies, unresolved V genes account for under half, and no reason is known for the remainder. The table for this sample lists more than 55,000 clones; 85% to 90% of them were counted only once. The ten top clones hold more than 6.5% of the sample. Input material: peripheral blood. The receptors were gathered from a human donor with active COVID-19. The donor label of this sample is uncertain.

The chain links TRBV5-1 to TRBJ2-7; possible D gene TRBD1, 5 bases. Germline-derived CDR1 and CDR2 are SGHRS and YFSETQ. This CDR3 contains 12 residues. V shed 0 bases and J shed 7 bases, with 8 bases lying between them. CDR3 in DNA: TGCGCCAGCAGCTTGGAGGGGTGGGAGCAGTACTTC. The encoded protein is CASSLEGWEQYF.

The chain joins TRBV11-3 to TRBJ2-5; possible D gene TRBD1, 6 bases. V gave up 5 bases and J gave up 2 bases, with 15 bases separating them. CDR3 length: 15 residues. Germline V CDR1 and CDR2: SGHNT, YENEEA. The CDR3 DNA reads TGTGCCAGCAGCCAGGGTTCGGACAGACAAGAGACCCAGTACTTC. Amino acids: CASSQGSDRQETQYF.

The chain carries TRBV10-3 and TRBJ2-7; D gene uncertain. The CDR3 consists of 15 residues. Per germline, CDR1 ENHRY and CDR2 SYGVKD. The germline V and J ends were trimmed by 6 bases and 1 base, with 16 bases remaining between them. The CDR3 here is CAIRFDISGSYEQYF. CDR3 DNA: TGTGCCATCAGATTCGATATCTCCGGGTCCTACGAGCAGTACTTC.

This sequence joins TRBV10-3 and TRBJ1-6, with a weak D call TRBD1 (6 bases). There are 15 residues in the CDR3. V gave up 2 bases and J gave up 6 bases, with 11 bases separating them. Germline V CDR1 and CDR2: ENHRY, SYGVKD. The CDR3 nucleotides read TGTGCCATCAGTGAGAAACAGGGTGGTAATTCACCCCTCCACTTT. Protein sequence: CAISEKQGGNSPLHF.

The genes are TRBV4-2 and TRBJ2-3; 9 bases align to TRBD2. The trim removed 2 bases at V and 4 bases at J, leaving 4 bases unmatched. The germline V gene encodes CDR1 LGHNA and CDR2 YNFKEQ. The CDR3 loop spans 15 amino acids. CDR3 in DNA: TGTGCCAGCAGCCAACTTAGCGGGAGCTCAGATACGCAGTATTTT. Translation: CASSQLSGSSDTQYF.

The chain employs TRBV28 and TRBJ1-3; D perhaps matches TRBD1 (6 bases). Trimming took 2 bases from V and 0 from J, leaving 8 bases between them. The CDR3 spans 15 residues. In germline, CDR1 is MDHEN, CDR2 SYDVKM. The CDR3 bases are TGTGCCAGCAGTTTACCGGACAGCTCTGGAAACACCATATATTTT. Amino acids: CASSLPDSSGNTIYF.

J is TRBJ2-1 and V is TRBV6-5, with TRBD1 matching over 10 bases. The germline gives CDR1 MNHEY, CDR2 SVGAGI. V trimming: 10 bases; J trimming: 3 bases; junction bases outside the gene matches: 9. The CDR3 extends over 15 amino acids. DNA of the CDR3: TGTGCCACCATACCGGACAGGGGGATCTACAATGAGCAGTTCTTC. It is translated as CATIPDRGIYNEQFF.

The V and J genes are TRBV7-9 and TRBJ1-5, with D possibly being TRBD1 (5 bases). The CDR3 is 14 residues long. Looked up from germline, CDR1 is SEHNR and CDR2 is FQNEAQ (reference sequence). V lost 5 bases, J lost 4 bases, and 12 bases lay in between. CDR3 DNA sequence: TGTGCCAGCAGCGAAGGACGGGGGAATCAGCCCCAGCATTTT. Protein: CASSEGRGNQPQHF.

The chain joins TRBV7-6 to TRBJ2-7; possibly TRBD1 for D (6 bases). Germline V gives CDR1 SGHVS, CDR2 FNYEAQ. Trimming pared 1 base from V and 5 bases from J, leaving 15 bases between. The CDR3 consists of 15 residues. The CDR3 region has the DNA TGTGCCAGCAGCTTAGGCGTGGGGGCTGGGAACGAGCAGTACTTC. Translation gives CASSLGVGAGNEQYF.

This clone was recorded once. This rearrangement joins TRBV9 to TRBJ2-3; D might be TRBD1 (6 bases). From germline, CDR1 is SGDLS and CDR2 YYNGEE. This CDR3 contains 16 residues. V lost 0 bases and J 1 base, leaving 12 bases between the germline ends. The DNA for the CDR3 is TGTGCCAGCAGCGTAGGAGGGTCAGGGGGCACAGATACGCAGTATTTT. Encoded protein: CASSVGGSGGTDTQYF.

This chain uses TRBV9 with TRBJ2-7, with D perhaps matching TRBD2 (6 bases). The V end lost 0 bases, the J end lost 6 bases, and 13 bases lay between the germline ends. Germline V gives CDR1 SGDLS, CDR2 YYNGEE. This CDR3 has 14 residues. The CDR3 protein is CASSVGPGVGEQYF. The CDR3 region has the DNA TGTGCCAGCAGCGTAGGGCCGGGGGTCGGCGAGCAGTACTTC.

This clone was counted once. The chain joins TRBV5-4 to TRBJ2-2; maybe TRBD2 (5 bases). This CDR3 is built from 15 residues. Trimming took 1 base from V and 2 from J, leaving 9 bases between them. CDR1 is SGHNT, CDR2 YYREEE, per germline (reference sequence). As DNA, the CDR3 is TGTGCCAGCAGCTTGAAGCGGATCAACACCGGGGAGCTGTTTTTT. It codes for CASSLKRINTGELFF. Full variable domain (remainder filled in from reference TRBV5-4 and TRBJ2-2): ETGVTQSPTHLIKTRGQQVTLRCSSQSGHNTVSWYQQALGQGPQFIFQYYREEENGRGNFPPRFSGLQFPNYSSELNVNALELDDSALYLCASSLKRINTGELFFGEGSRLTVL.

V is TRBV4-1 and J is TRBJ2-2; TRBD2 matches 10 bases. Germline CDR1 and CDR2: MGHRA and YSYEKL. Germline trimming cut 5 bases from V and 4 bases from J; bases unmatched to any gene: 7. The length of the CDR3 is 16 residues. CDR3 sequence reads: CASSKPGLATTGELFF. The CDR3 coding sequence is TGCGCCAGCAGCAAACCGGGACTAGCGACCACCGGGGAGCTGTTTTTT.

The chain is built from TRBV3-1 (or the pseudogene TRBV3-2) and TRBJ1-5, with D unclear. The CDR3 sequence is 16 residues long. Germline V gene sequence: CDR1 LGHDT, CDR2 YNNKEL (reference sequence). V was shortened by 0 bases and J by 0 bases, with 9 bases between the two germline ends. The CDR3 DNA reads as TGTGCCAGCAGCCAAGATTACAGAATTAGCAATCAGCCCCAGCATTTT. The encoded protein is CASSQDYRISNQPQHF.

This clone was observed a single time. The DNA of the CDR3 is TGCGCCAGCAGCTTTGAGACAGGCCCCGTCAACACAGATACGCAGTATTTT. Translated, it gives CASSFETGPVNTDTQYF. The chain has TRBV5-1 and TRBJ2-3, with D possibly TRBD1 on 6 matching bases. The CDR3 runs to 17 residues. Trimming stripped 2 bases from V and 2 bases from J, with 18 bases between. Germline V gene sequence: CDR1 SGHRS, CDR2 YFSETQ.

The CDR3 DNA sequence: TGTGCCAGCAGTAAAATGACAGGGGGGACTGAAGCTTTCTTT. Translation: CASSKMTGGTEAFF. V usage is TRBV2 and J usage is TRBJ1-1, with TRBD1 identical over 9 bases. V gave up 5 bases and J gave up 5 bases; unmatched junction bases: 6. In germline, CDR1 is SNHLY, CDR2 FYNNEI. The CDR3 sequence is 14 residues long.

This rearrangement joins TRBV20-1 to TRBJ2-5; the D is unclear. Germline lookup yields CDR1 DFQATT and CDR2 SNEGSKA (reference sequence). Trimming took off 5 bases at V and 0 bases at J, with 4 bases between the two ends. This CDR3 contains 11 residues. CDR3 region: CSAEDQETQYF. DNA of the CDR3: TGCAGTGCTGAGGACCAAGAGACCCAGTACTTC.

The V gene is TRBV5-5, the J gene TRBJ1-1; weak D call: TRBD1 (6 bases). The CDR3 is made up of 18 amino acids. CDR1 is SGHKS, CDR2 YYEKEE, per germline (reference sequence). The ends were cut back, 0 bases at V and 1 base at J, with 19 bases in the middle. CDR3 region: CASSLAAPGAQGNTEAFF. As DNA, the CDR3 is TGTGCCAGCAGCTTGGCAGCCCCAGGGGCGCAGGGGAACACTGAAGCTTTCTTT.

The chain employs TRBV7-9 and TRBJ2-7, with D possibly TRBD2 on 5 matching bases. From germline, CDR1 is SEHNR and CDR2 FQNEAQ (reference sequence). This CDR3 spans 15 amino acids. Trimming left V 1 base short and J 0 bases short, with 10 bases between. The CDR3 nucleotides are TGTGCCAGCAGCTTAGTAATGGGGAGCTCCTACGAGCAGTACTTC. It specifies CASSLVMGSSYEQYF.

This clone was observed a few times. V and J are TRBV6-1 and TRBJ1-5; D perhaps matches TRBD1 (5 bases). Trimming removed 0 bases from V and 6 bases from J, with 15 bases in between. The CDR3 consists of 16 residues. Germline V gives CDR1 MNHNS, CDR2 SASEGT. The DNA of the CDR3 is TGTGCCAGCAGTGAAGCTGTAGCAGGGATAGGTCAGCCCCAGCATTTT. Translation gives CASSEAVAGIGQPQHF.

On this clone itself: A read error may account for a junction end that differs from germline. The DNA for the CDR3 is TGTGCCAGCAGCCCTGGGGGCCGGGTGAAGACTGAAGCTTTCTTT. As protein: CASSPGGRVKTEAFF. The rearrangement joins TRBV5-5 to TRBJ1-1, with D tentatively TRBD1 (6 bases). The germline CDR1 and CDR2 sequences are SGHKS and YYEKEE (reference sequence). This CDR3 is 15 amino acids long.

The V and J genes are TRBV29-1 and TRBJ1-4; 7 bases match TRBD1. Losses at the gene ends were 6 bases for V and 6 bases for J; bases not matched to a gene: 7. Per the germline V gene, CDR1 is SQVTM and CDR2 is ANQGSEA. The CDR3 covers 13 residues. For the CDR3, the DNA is TGCAGCGTAACACAGGGGCCCGATGAAAAACTGTTTTTT. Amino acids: CSVTQGPDEKLFF. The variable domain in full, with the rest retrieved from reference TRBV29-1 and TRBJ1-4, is SAVISQKPSRDICQRGTSLTIQCQVDSQVTMMFWYRQQPGQSLTLIATANQGSEATYESGFVIDKFPISRPNLTFSTLTVSNMSPEDSSIYLCSVTQGPDEKLFFGSGTQLSVL.